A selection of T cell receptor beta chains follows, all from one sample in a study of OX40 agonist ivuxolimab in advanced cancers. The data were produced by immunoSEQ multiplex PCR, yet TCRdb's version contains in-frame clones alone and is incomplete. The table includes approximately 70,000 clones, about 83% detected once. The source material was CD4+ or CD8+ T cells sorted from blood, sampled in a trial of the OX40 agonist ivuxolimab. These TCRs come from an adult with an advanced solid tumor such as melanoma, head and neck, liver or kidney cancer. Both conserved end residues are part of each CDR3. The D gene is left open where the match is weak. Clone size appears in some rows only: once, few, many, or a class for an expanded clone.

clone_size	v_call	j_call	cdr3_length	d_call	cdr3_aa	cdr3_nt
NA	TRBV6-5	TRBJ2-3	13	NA	CASSRDSTDTQYF	TGTGCCAGCAGCCGGGACAGCACAGATACGCAGTATTTT
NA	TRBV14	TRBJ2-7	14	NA	CASSVQGTVSEQYF	TGTGCCAGCAGTGTACAGGGTACCGTCTCCGAGCAGTACTTC
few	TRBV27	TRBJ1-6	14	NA	CASSPRRVGSPLHF	TGTGCCAGCAGCCCCCGTAGGGTAGGCTCACCCCTCCACTTT
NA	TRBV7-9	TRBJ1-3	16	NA	CASSLVSGGTGNTIYF	TGTGCCAGCAGTCTCGTATCGGGGGGAACTGGAAACACCATATATTTT
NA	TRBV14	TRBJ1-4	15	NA	CASSQDAGTGEKLFF	TGTGCCAGCAGCCAAGACGCCGGGACGGGTGAAAAACTGTTTTTT
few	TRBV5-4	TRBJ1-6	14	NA	CASSLPAGDSPLHF	TGTGCCAGCAGCTTGCCCGCAGGGGATTCACCCCTCCACTTT
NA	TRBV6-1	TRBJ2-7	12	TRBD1	CASSTGGGEQYF	TGTGCCAGCAGTACAGGGGGCGGAGAGCAGTACTTC
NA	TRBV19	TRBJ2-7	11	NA	CASTSGYEQYF	TGTGCCAGTACGAGCGGCTACGAGCAGTACTTC
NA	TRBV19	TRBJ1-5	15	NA	CASSSEGRPNQPQHF	TGTGCCAGTAGTTCCGAGGGACGGCCCAATCAGCCCCAGCATTTT
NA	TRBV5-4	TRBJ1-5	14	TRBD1	CASSHRGMNQPQHF	TGTGCCAGCAGCCACAGGGGAATGAATCAGCCCCAGCATTTT
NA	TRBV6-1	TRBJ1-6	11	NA	CASSEVSPLHF	TGTGCCAGCAGTGAAGTATCACCCCTCCACTTT
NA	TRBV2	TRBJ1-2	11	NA	CASSDLFGYTF	TGTGCCAGCAGTGATTTATTTGGCTACACCTTC
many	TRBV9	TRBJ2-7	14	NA	CASSVTSGIYEQYF	TGTGCCAGCAGCGTAACATCCGGTATCTACGAGCAGTACTTC
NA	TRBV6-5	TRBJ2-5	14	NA	CANIGGHSRETQYF	TGTGCCAACATAGGGGGACACTCTCGGGAGACCCAGTACTTC
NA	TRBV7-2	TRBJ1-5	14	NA	CASSLSSLNQPQHF	TGTGCCAGCAGCTTATCGAGTCTCAATCAGCCCCAGCATTTT
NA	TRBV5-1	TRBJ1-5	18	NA	CASSLGPQGILTPQPQHF	TGCGCCAGCAGCTTGGGGCCGCAGGGAATCCTAACCCCCCAGCCCCAGCATTTT
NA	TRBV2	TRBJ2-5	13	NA	CASSDGGSETQYF	TGTGCCAGCAGTGACGGCGGTTCAGAGACCCAGTACTTC
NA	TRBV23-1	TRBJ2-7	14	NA	CASRRELVSYEQYF	TGCGCCTCCCGCAGGGAATTAGTCTCCTACGAGCAGTACTTC
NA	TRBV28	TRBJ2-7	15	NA	CASSLPGRTPYEQYF	TGTGCCAGCAGTTTACCGGGACGTACCCCTTACGAGCAGTACTTC
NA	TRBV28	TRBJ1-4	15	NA	CASCTGAATNEKLFF	TGTGCCAGCTGTACAGGAGCGGCAACTAATGAAAAACTGTTTTTT
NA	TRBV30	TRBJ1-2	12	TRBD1	CAWDRVSVGYTF	TGTGCCTGGGACAGGGTATCGGTGGGCTACACCTTC
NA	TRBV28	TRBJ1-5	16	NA	CASRTPGPRTNQPQHF	TGTGCCAGCAGGACCCCCGGGCCACGGACCAATCAGCCCCAGCATTTT
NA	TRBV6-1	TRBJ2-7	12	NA	CASRIFQYEQYF	TGTGCCAGCAGGATATTCCAGTACGAGCAGTACTTC
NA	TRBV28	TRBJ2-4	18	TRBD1	CASLGGQGIELAKNIQYF	TGTGCCAGCCTAGGGGGACAGGGCATCGAATTGGCCAAAAACATTCAGTACTTC
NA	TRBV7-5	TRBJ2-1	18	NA	CARSLVARPLGTSGGQFF	TGTGCCAGAAGCTTAGTAGCTCGCCCTCTCGGGACTAGCGGGGGGCAGTTCTTC
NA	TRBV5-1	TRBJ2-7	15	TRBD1	CASSFSMDRALLRYF	TGCGCCAGCAGCTTTTCCATGGACAGGGCCCTATTACGCTACTTC
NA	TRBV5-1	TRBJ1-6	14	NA	CASSLTADNSPLHF	TGCGCCAGCAGTCTTACGGCAGATAATTCACCCCTCCACTTT
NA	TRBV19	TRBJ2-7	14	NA	CASSIDEGPMEQYF	TGTGCCAGTAGTATAGATGAGGGCCCGATGGAGCAGTACTTC